This TCR beta chain originates from a study of long-term antiretroviral therapy in people with HIV. Findings of the study overall: In the period from about 2004 to 2017, blood was collected, possibly under older ART regimens.

Investigators performed immunoSEQ version v3.0 at survey level. The assay was immunoSEQ multiplex PCR, and TCRdb's table has in-frame clones only and misses some. This table has roughly 44,000 clones, around 96% appearing once. This CDR3 has 16 residues. Germline CDR1 LNHDA, CDR2 SQIVND (reference sequence). Trimming took 6 bases from V and 0 from J; bases not matched to a gene: 4. As for this clone: Its specificity is unknown.

The chain recombines TRBV19 with TRBJ2-6, with 8 bases fitting TRBD1. The source was unsorted PBMCs, collected 3.7 years after starting antiretroviral therapy. This TCR came from a woman in her 50s with HIV. The CDR3 DNA follows: TGTGCCAGTAGCGGACAGGGCAGCTCTGGGGCCAACGTCCTGACTTTC. It is translated as CASSGQGSSGANVLTF.